One sample yielded the 20 T cell receptor beta chains listed below, sequenced in a study of cytomegalovirus exposure and HLA in healthy donors. The PCR made use of 60 Vbeta and 13 Jbeta primers. Measured with immunoSEQ multiplex PCR; TCRdb has only the in-frame clones, and not every one. The sample comprises more than 150,000 clones, around three quarters of which are singletons, and 1.9% rests with the top ten. The sample consisted of PBMCs. The receptors were sampled from a woman in her twenties or thirties in good health and CMV-seronegative.

The chain joins TRBV10-2 to TRBJ1-5; D possibly corresponds to TRBD1 (5 bases). The germline V and J ends were trimmed by 6 bases and 3 bases, with 12 bases remaining between them. Germline loops: CDR1 WSHSY, CDR2 SAAADI. The CDR3 is made up of 14 amino acids. CDR3 loop: CASSRSGYNQPQHF. The DNA of the CDR3 is TGCGCCAGCAGCAGATCAGGGTACAATCAGCCCCAGCATTTT.

This chain connects TRBV29-1 to TRBJ1-4, with a weak D call TRBD1 (6 bases). Germline CDR1 and CDR2: SQVTM and ANQGSEA. The CDR3 runs to 13 residues. The ends were cut back, 6 bases at V and 4 bases at J, with 12 bases in the middle. CDR3 DNA sequence: TGCAGCGTCGGGACAAAGCTTAATGAAAAACTGTTTTTT. As protein: CSVGTKLNEKLFF. Together with reference TRBV29-1 and TRBJ1-4, the CDR3 gives the full variable domain: SAVISQKPSRDICQRGTSLTIQCQVDSQVTMMFWYRQQPGQSLTLIATANQGSEATYESGFVIDKFPISRPNLTFSTLTVSNMSPEDSSIYLCSVGTKLNEKLFFGSGTQLSVL.

This clone was seen a handful of times. Mismatch with germline at one junction end may stem from a read error. The rearrangement links TRBV7-7 to TRBJ2-7; 11 positions match TRBD1. The CDR3 runs to 14 residues. Germline V gene data show CDR1 as SSHAT and CDR2 as FNYEAQ (reference sequence). The CDR3 is CASSAGQGVSEQYF. The CDR3 DNA sequence: TGTGCTAGCAGCGCGGGACAGGGGGTAAGCGAGCAGTACTTC.

CDR3 in DNA: TGTGCCATCAGTGATTCTGGACTAGTCTCCTACGAGCAGTACTTC. This sequence encodes CAISDSGLVSYEQYF. V is TRBV10-3 and J is TRBJ2-7; 7 bases match TRBD2. The V segment lost 3 bases and the J segment 0 bases; nucleotides outside the gene matches: 5. The CDR3 runs to 15 residues. Germline V gives CDR1 ENHRY, CDR2 SYGVKD.

This chain connects TRBV5-4 to TRBJ2-5; maybe TRBD2 (5 bases). The CDR3 length is 14 residues. Deletions cut 1 base from V and 5 bases from J, with 12 bases between. CDR1 is SGHNT, CDR2 YYREEE, per germline (reference sequence). For the CDR3, the DNA is TGTGCCAGCAGCTTGATGACACGCGGGGAGACCCAGTACTTC. The encoded protein is CASSLMTRGETQYF.

This chain connects TRBV6-4 to TRBJ2-1; 8 positions match TRBD2. CDR1 MRHNA and CDR2 SNTAGT come from the germline V gene. The CDR3 runs 13 residues. J gave up 4 bases and V 7 bases, and 3 bases lay outside the gene matches. CDR3 in DNA: TGTGCCAGCACGGGGGGGCCGTACAATGAGCAGTTCTTC. It yields the protein CASTGGPYNEQFF.

The rearrangement joins TRBV4-3 to TRBJ1-1; maybe TRBD1 (5 bases). V shed 1 base and J shed 0 bases, with 24 bases lying between them. The CDR3 contains 20 residues. Germline-derived CDR1 and CDR2 are LGHNA and YSLEER. The CDR3 coding sequence is TGCGCCAGCAGCCAAGCGGGGACGTGGAGGGGTGATCCGGTGAACACTGAAGCTTTCTTT. Its protein product is CASSQAGTWRGDPVNTEAFF.

This chain links TRBV4-1 with TRBJ1-6, with a weak D call TRBD1 (5 bases). The germline V gene has CDR1 MGHRA and CDR2 YSYEKL. With 0 bases removed from V and 8 bases from J, the gap between germline ends came to 8 bases. The length of the CDR3 is 14 residues. This CDR3 is CASSQESRDSPLHF. The CDR3 nucleotides are TGCGCCAGCAGCCAAGAATCCAGGGATTCACCCCTCCACTTT.

The chain joins TRBV27 to TRBJ2-7, with 8 nucleotides matching TRBD1. The V gene's germline CDR1 is MNHEY and CDR2 SMNVEV (reference sequence). This CDR3 contains 15 residues. The V segment lost 1 base and the J segment 7 bases; nucleotides outside the gene matches: 9. The CDR3 coding sequence is TGTGCCAGCAGTTTATTCCAGGGGGCGCCGGAGGAGCAGTACTTC. Protein sequence: CASSLFQGAPEEQYF.

The chain links TRBV30 to TRBJ2-6; D is unresolved. Deletions cut 2 bases from V and 0 bases from J, with 5 bases between. The CDR3 has 14 residues. CDR1 GTSNPN and CDR2 SVGIG come from the germline V gene (reference sequence). CDR3 coding DNA: TGTGCCTGGAGTTTCCTCTCTGGGGCCAACGTCCTGACTTTC. As protein: CAWSFLSGANVLTF.

J is TRBJ1-1 and V is TRBV4-1; 8 nucleotides align to TRBD1. Germline loops: CDR1 MGHRA, CDR2 YSYEKL. The V gene end was trimmed by 3 bases and the J gene end by 6 bases; junction bases not matched to a gene: 6. The CDR3 consists of 14 residues. DNA for the CDR3: TGCGCCAGCAGCCACCACACACAGGGGGCTGAAGCTTTCTTT. Its protein is CASSHHTQGAEAFF.

The rearrangement uses TRBV5-1 and TRBJ2-5; 10 positions agree with TRBD1. Germline loops: CDR1 SGHRS, CDR2 YFSETQ. V lost 0 bases and J lost 5; bases outside the gene matches: 1. The CDR3 spans 14 residues. The CDR3 DNA sequence: TGCGCCAGCAGCTTGGGGACAGGGGGGGAGACCCAGTACTTC. This sequence encodes CASSLGTGGETQYF.

The chain couples TRBV19 to TRBJ1-1; perhaps TRBD1 as D (5 bases). Per the germline V gene, CDR1 is LNHDA and CDR2 is SQIVND (reference sequence). The CDR3 is made up of 16 amino acids. The V end was cut by 7 bases, the J end by 5 bases, with 23 bases between. The CDR3 loop reads CASTLRDLLGITEAFF. CDR3 DNA sequence: TGTGCCAGTACCCTAAGGGACTTGCTCGGGATAACTGAAGCTTTCTTT.

The chain employs TRBV7-2 and TRBJ2-3; TRBD2 matches 9 bases. Germline lookup yields CDR1 SGHTA and CDR2 FQGNSA. The length of the CDR3 is 17 residues. V shed 3 bases and J 4 bases; nucleotides not matched to a gene: 11. The CDR3 DNA follows: TGTGCCAGCAGCTTCACACTGGGACTAGCTGTCCCAGATACGCAGTATTTT. It yields the protein CASSFTLGLAVPDTQYF.

CDR3 protein: CAWSTLVRGTSGANVLTF. The DNA for the CDR3 is TGTGCCTGGAGCACCTTGGTGCGGGGGACCTCTGGGGCCAACGTCCTGACTTTC. This chain links TRBV30 with TRBJ2-6; 7 positions agree with TRBD2. The V segment lost 3 bases and the J segment 0 bases; nucleotides outside the gene matches: 11. From germline, CDR1 is GTSNPN and CDR2 SVGIG (reference sequence). This CDR3 is built from 18 residues.

The chain couples TRBV7-2 to TRBJ2-7; tentative D call: TRBD1 (6 bases). This CDR3 is built from 16 residues. Per germline, CDR1 SGHTA and CDR2 FQGNSA. V was cut by 0 bases and J by 5 bases, with 17 bases left in between. The CDR3 DNA reads as TGTGCCAGCAGCTTAGCTCTCGGCAGGGGAGTGGACGAGCAGTACTTC. Amino acid sequence: CASSLALGRGVDEQYF.

The genes are TRBV4-1 and TRBJ2-7, with 7 bases identical to TRBD2. V dropped 2 bases and J dropped 0; count of bases not matched to a gene: 10. This CDR3 is 17 amino acids long. Germline V gives CDR1 MGHRA, CDR2 YSYEKL. In nucleotides, the CDR3 is TGCGCCAGCAGCCAATTTGGGGGGGTCGGTTACTCCTACGAGCAGTACTTC. Its protein is CASSQFGGVGYSYEQYF.

The chain uses TRBV6-5 and TRBJ2-7, with TRBD1 identical over 7 bases. This CDR3 spans 14 amino acids. Losses at the gene ends were 5 bases for V and 0 bases for J; bases not matched to a gene: 4. Looked up from germline, CDR1 is MNHEY and CDR2 is SVGAGI. CDR3 region: CASSRQGGSYEQYF. CDR3 DNA sequence: TGTGCCAGCAGTAGACAGGGCGGCTCCTACGAGCAGTACTTC.

This sequence joins TRBV5-6 and TRBJ2-7; 8 nucleotides agree with TRBD1. Trimming cost V 2 bases and J 5 bases; bases outside gene matches: 6. Germline loops: CDR1 SGHDT, CDR2 YYEEEE. The CDR3 sequence is 14 residues long. Here the CDR3 reads CASSFGTGMHEQYF. The CDR3 bases are TGTGCCAGCAGCTTCGGGACAGGTATGCACGAGCAGTACTTC.

This clone was seen just once. This chain joins TRBV5-6 and TRBJ2-3, with 9 bases that match TRBD2. This CDR3 contains 15 residues. After removal of 3 bases from V and 6 bases from J, the junction contained 8 bases not matched to a gene. Germline lookup yields CDR1 SGHDT and CDR2 YYEEEE. The chain's CDR3 is CASSSVRRGGDTQYF. For the CDR3, the DNA is TGTGCCAGCAGCTCCGTTCGGCGGGGGGGGGATACGCAGTATTTT.